This T cell receptor (beta chain) was recorded in a study of spatial heterogeneity in lung cancer. Background on the study: The library had UMIs, and each TCR and UMI pair averaged more than ten raw reads.

As for time point: sample taken at primary tumor resection. Patients with untreated early-stage non-small cell lung cancer, numbering 55 to 80, were the donors. Extraction of whole RNA from tumor, nontumor lung or frozen PBMC preceded unsorted sequencing. This clonotype came up many times. The antigen is not known. The CDR3 length is 12 residues. The V and J ends lost 1 base and 7 bases respectively, with 7 bases between them. Germline V gene lookup returns CDR1 SEHNR and CDR2 FQNEAQ (reference sequence). MiXCR, applied by TCRdb to the 5' RACE reads, yields one record per CDR3 protein. The repertoire has around 13,000 distinct CDR3 sequences, over 6.5% of them found once; the top ten carry about 3.5%. Regarding the study as a whole: Intratumoral expanded alpha and beta TCR counts were found to track tumor mutation counts.

The rearrangement links TRBV7-9 to TRBJ2-5; no clear D gene. The sequence was collected from a female donor with early-stage non-small cell lung cancer. The material sequenced was lung tumor tissue, taken at surgery. The CDR3 DNA sequence: TGTGCCAGCAGCTTAGGAATGGGGACCCAGTACTTC. It yields the protein CASSLGMGTQYF.